Listed here are 30 T cell receptor beta chains from one sample, sequenced in a study of beta chain features in type 1 diabetes. The entirety of the isolated RNA underwent reverse transcription, so expressed TCRB transcripts were sequenced. Assay used: immunoSEQ multiplex PCR; TCRdb lists only in-frame clones, some missing. The table includes 300,000 to 450,000 clones, roughly 21% detected once. The sequencing input was naive CD4+ T cells from blood. Source of these receptors: a woman under 30 in good health.

The chain links TRBV7-6 to TRBJ2-3; 8 nucleotides align to TRBD2. Per germline, CDR1 SGHVS and CDR2 FNYEAQ. Trimming cost V 1 base and J 0 bases; bases outside gene matches: 3. The CDR3 is 16 residues long. CDR3 residues: CASSLGPSGSTDTQYF. CDR3 DNA sequence: TGTGCCAGCAGCTTAGGTCCTAGCGGGAGCACAGATACGCAGTATTTT.

CDR3 residues: CASSVAKGRSTGELFF. CDR3 DNA sequence: TGTGCCAGCAGCGTAGCTAAGGGGAGGAGCACCGGGGAGCTGTTTTTT. The gene calls are TRBV9 and TRBJ2-2; the D gene is possibly TRBD2 (6 bases). Trimming left V 0 bases short and J 4 bases short, with 13 bases between. Germline CDR1 is SGDLS and CDR2 is YYNGEE. The CDR3 spans 16 residues. The complete variable domain, with remaining parts taken from reference TRBV9 and TRBJ2-2, reads DSGVTQTPKHLITATGQRVTLRCSPRSGDLSVYWYQQSLDQGLQFLIQYYNGEERAKGNILERFSAQQFPDLHSELNLSSLELGDSALYFCASSVAKGRSTGELFFGEGSRLTVL.

The chain joins TRBV5-4 to TRBJ1-1; 8 bases are a match to TRBD1. V lost 0 bases and J lost 6; bases outside the gene matches: 7. Germline CDR1 is SGHNT and CDR2 is YYREEE (reference sequence). The length of the CDR3 is 15 residues. Here the CDR3 reads CASSLGLTGGPEAFF. CDR3 bases: TGTGCCAGCAGCTTGGGCCTCACAGGGGGACCTGAAGCTTTCTTT.

This clone was seen more than once but under ten times. The rearrangement joins TRBV7-9 to TRBJ1-4; maybe TRBD1 (6 bases). This CDR3 is 15 amino acids long. V was pared by 4 bases and J by 0 bases, with 9 bases between. CDR1 SEHNR and CDR2 FQNEAQ come from the germline V gene (reference sequence). The DNA of the CDR3 is TGTGCCAGCAGCTCCACAGGGCCAACTAATGAAAAACTGTTTTTT. It codes for CASSSTGPTNEKLFF.

This clone appeared a few times. The V call is TRBV5-6, the J call TRBJ2-7, with no clear D. CDR1 and CDR2 from the germline V gene are SGHDT and YYEEEE. This CDR3 region has 14 residues. Trimming stripped 4 bases from V and 2 bases from J, with 13 bases between. The CDR3 DNA sequence: TGTGCCAGCAGCAACACCGGCGACACCTACGAGCAGTACTTC. Its protein product is CASSNTGDTYEQYF.

This clone was found a few times. The chain joins TRBV4-3 to TRBJ1-5; 8 positions agree with TRBD1. Germline lookup yields CDR1 LGHNA and CDR2 YSLEER. This CDR3 comprises 15 residues. V was clipped by 0 bases and J by 4 bases; unmatched bases: 2. CDR3 DNA sequence: TGCGCCAGCAGCCAAGACAGGGGGCGGAATCAGCCCCAGCATTTT. Encoded protein: CASSQDRGRNQPQHF.

The rearrangement joins TRBV2 to TRBJ1-1, with D perhaps TRBD1 (6 bases). Germline V CDR1 and CDR2: SNHLY, FYNNEI. The V end was cut by 6 bases, the J end by 2 bases, with 10 bases between. The length of the CDR3 is 13 residues. CDR3 in amino acids: CASRVDSNTEAFF. CDR3 in DNA: TGTGCCAGCAGGGTGGACAGCAACACTGAAGCTTTCTTT.

This clone has at least ten counts. This rearrangement joins TRBV29-1 to TRBJ2-7; D unresolved. From germline, CDR1 is SQVTM and CDR2 ANQGSEA. Trimming took 2 bases from V and 1 from J, leaving 3 bases between them. The CDR3 runs 11 residues. The CDR3 DNA sequence: TGCAGCGTTGAATCTTCCTACGAGCAGTACTTC. Amino acid sequence: CSVESSYEQYF.

This chain uses TRBV4-1 with TRBJ1-5, with D possibly being TRBD1 (5 bases). Germline values: CDR1 MGHRA, CDR2 YSYEKL. V dropped 0 bases and J dropped 3 bases, with 15 bases sitting between them. This CDR3 is 17 amino acids long. The CDR3 DNA reads as TGCGCCAGCAGCCAAGATCCCCGACAGATCTTCAATCAGCCCCAGCATTTT. This encodes CASSQDPRQIFNQPQHF.

The chain uses TRBV6-5 and TRBJ1-1; D is ambiguous. Looked up from germline, CDR1 is MNHEY and CDR2 is SVGAGI. V shed 4 bases and J shed 3 bases, with 9 bases lying between them. The CDR3 runs to 13 residues. CDR3 amino acids: CASSSPVDTEAFF. CDR3 nucleotide sequence: TGTGCCAGCAGTTCACCAGTCGACACTGAAGCTTTCTTT.

This chain connects TRBV4-1 to TRBJ2-1, with a tentative D call TRBD2 (6 bases). Trimming pared 2 bases from V and 0 bases from J, leaving 14 bases between. CDR3 length equals 17 residues. The germline V gene encodes CDR1 MGHRA and CDR2 YSYEKL. The CDR3 coding sequence is TGCGCCAGCAGCCAACTGGGCGGGACCCTCTCCTACAATGAGCAGTTCTTC. This gives the protein CASSQLGGTLSYNEQFF.

This clone was detected only a few times. The chain is built from TRBV30 and TRBJ1-1, with 9 bases that match TRBD1. The CDR3 spans 15 residues. Per the germline V gene, CDR1 is GTSNPN and CDR2 is SVGIG (reference sequence). Trimming at V came to 2 bases and at J to 4 bases, leaving 8 bases not matched to a gene. In nucleotides, the CDR3 is TGTGCCTGGAGTCCCGGGACAGGGTTGGTCACTGAAGCTTTCTTT. Its protein product is CAWSPGTGLVTEAFF.

The gene calls are TRBV9 and TRBJ2-3; D unclear. Germline V gene lookup returns CDR1 SGDLS and CDR2 YYNGEE. V lost 4 bases and J lost 2, with 17 bases in between. This CDR3 spans 16 amino acids. In nucleotides, the CDR3 is TGTGCCAGCAGCCCCCCCGGTAGAATGAACACAGATACGCAGTATTTT. Amino acid sequence: CASSPPGRMNTDTQYF.

This clone has more than one count but fewer than ten. The same CDR3 arises from other DNA sequences in this sample as well. The chain carries TRBV20-1 and TRBJ1-2, with D perhaps matching TRBD1 (5 bases). Between the trimmed V and J ends, which lost 6 bases and 7 bases, there was a span of 9 bases. Germline V gene sequence: CDR1 DFQATT, CDR2 SNEGSKA (reference sequence). The CDR3 spans 10 residues. The CDR3: CSAPQGGYTF. The CDR3 nucleotides are TGCAGTGCCCCGCAGGGTGGCTACACCTTC.

Only a few counts were recorded for this clone. Different DNA sequences within this sample yield the same CDR3. The J gene is TRBJ1-1, the V gene TRBV5-1, with 8 nucleotides matching TRBD1. The CDR3 totals 14 residues. Losses at the gene ends were 2 bases for V and 1 base for J; bases not matched to a gene: 1. Per germline, CDR1 SGHRS and CDR2 YFSETQ. The CDR3 coding sequence is TGCGCCAGCAGCTTCGGACAGGGGAACACTGAAGCTTTCTTT. It is translated as CASSFGQGNTEAFF.

This clone was seen a handful of times. The V and J genes are TRBV6-6 and TRBJ1-2; D not resolved. The CDR3 consists of 14 residues. V dropped 4 bases and J dropped 4 bases, with 13 bases sitting between them. Germline values: CDR1 MNHNY, CDR2 SVGAGI (reference sequence). As DNA, the CDR3 is TGTGCCAGCAGTTCCGGGAACTCGGCCTATGGCTACACCTTC. It is translated as CASSSGNSAYGYTF.

J is TRBJ2-1 and V is TRBV5-1; possibly TRBD2 for D (5 bases). Germline V lookup: CDR1 SGHRS, CDR2 YFSETQ. This CDR3 contains 15 residues. V was pared by 0 bases and J by 0 bases, with 7 bases between. CDR3 nucleotide sequence: TGCGCCAGCAGCTTGGCGGGGAGCTCCTACAATGAGCAGTTCTTC. This translates into CASSLAGSSYNEQFF.

This clone was picked up a small number of times. This rearrangement joins TRBV2 to TRBJ1-1; D gene ambiguous. The CDR3 covers 13 residues. CDR1 is SNHLY and CDR2 is FYNNEI in the germline V gene. The V gene lost 7 bases and the J gene lost 2 bases, with 11 bases spanning the gap. DNA for the CDR3: TGTGCCAGCAAACTTCCTCTTAACACTGAAGCTTTCTTT. Its protein product is CASKLPLNTEAFF.

This clone has more than one count but fewer than ten. The V call is TRBV18, the J call TRBJ2-7, with D possibly TRBD1 on 6 matching bases. The V and J ends lost 6 bases and 5 bases respectively, with 11 bases between them. In germline, CDR1 is KGHSH, CDR2 LQKENI. CDR3 length: 12 amino acids. The CDR3 region has the DNA TGTGCCAGCTCGGGGACAAGGGACGAGCAGTACTTC. It specifies CASSGTRDEQYF.

The chain combines TRBV12-5 with TRBJ2-5; 12 nucleotides line up with TRBD2. Trimming cost V 6 bases and J 3 bases; bases outside gene matches: 5. Germline V gene sequence: CDR1 LGHNT, CDR2 FRNRAP. This CDR3 has 15 residues. The CDR3 loop is CASGYGLAGKETQYF. DNA for the CDR3: TGTGCTAGTGGCTACGGACTAGCGGGGAAAGAGACCCAGTACTTC.

About this clone itself: Other DNA sequences in the same sample also yield this CDR3. This chain connects TRBV30 to TRBJ2-5; D gene ambiguous. Germline V gene sequence: CDR1 GTSNPN, CDR2 SVGIG (reference sequence). Trimming cost V 3 bases and J 2 bases, with 4 bases left between them. This CDR3 is 11 amino acids long. The CDR3 DNA follows: TGTGCCTGGAGCTCGCAAGAGACCCAGTACTTC. This codes for CAWSSQETQYF.

CDR3 bases: TGTGCCAGCAGCCCTGACCCTGCACAGGGTTACGAGCAGTACTTC. The encoded protein is CASSPDPAQGYEQYF. This rearrangement joins TRBV7-2 to TRBJ2-7; tentatively, D is TRBD1 (6 bases). Trimming took 5 bases from V and 4 from J, leaving 18 bases between them. The CDR3 contains 15 residues. CDR1 is SGHTA and CDR2 is FQGNSA in the germline V gene.

J is TRBJ2-1 and V is TRBV19, with 9 bases that match TRBD2. Germline CDR1 is LNHDA and CDR2 is SQIVND (reference sequence). V lost 4 bases to trimming and J lost 9 bases; unmatched junction nucleotides: 7. The CDR3 contains 14 residues. The CDR3 DNA reads TGTGCCAGTAGTAAAGGCGGGGGGGCGGGTGAGCAGTTCTTC. Protein sequence: CASSKGGGAGEQFF.

The genes are TRBV29-1 and TRBJ2-1; D ambiguous. This CDR3 comprises 14 residues. Germline loops: CDR1 SQVTM, CDR2 ANQGSEA. V dropped 0 bases and J dropped 1 base, with 7 bases sitting between them. The DNA of the CDR3 is TGCAGCGTTGAAGAAAACGGGTCCTACAATGAGCAGTTCTTC. Its protein is CSVEENGSYNEQFF.

The rearrangement links TRBV9 to TRBJ2-1; no clear D. V was clipped by 0 bases and J by 10 bases, with 5 bases between them. The CDR3 is 11 residues long. Germline values: CDR1 SGDLS, CDR2 YYNGEE. CDR3: CASSVAQEQFF. DNA of the CDR3: TGTGCCAGCAGCGTAGCACAGGAGCAGTTCTTC.

This clone was seen a few times. The J gene is TRBJ1-1, the V gene TRBV6-5; 11 bases agree with TRBD1. Germline CDR1 and CDR2: MNHEY and SVGAGI. The V and J ends lost 4 bases and 4 bases, in that order; junction bases with no gene match: 5. The CDR3 consists of 15 residues. The CDR3 sequence is CASSFAGTGGTEAFF. DNA of the CDR3: TGTGCCAGCAGTTTTGCCGGGACAGGGGGCACTGAAGCTTTCTTT.

Only one count was recorded for this clone. The V and J genes are TRBV6-6 and TRBJ2-7, with D possibly being TRBD1 (6 bases). This CDR3 is 14 amino acids long. V was trimmed by 5 bases and J by 3 bases, leaving 14 bases between them. Germline V gene lookup returns CDR1 MNHNY and CDR2 SVGAGI (reference sequence). The CDR3 loop is CASSVQGMSYEQYF. The CDR3 nucleotides are TGTGCCAGCAGTGTTCAGGGGATGAGCTACGAGCAGTACTTC.

The chain couples TRBV9 to TRBJ1-1; 8 nucleotides align to TRBD1. The junction had 9 bases not matched to a gene; V was cut back by 0 bases and J by 5 bases. In germline, CDR1 is SGDLS, CDR2 YYNGEE. This CDR3 region has 16 residues. DNA for the CDR3: TGTGCCAGCAGCGTAGGGAGGGCAGGGGGCGGAACTGAAGCTTTCTTT. It specifies CASSVGRAGGGTEAFF.

The rearrangement joins TRBV15 to TRBJ2-7; TRBD2 might be the D (6 bases). The germline V and J ends were trimmed by 5 bases and 2 bases, with 13 bases remaining between them. Looked up from germline, CDR1 is LNHNV and CDR2 is YYDKDF (reference sequence). The CDR3 is 14 amino acids. The CDR3 coding sequence is TGTGCCACCAGCGGACTATTGGGACCCTACGAGCAGTACTTC. This encodes CATSGLLGPYEQYF.

CDR3 DNA: TGCGCCAGCAGCTTGGAAGGGGTGCGTGAAAAACTGTTTTTT. Translated, it gives CASSLEGVREKLFF. J is TRBJ1-4 and V is TRBV5-1, with D possibly being TRBD1 (5 bases). The CDR3 is 14 residues long. CDR1 SGHRS and CDR2 YFSETQ come from the germline V gene. V gave up 0 bases and J gave up 7 bases, with 10 bases separating them.